This TCR beta chain is drawn from a study of response to subunit inactivated influenza vaccine. CDR3 length: 15 amino acids. Germline loops: CDR1 MGHRA, CDR2 YSYEKL. V lost 1 base, J lost 3 bases, and 11 bases lay in between. This clonotype was counted a few times. TCRdb passed the RT-PCR reads through MiXCR, listing each CDR3 protein once. The data show fewer than 750,000 distinct CDR3 sequences, with 14% seen just once and around 10% held by the top ten. The material sequenced was PBMCs from blood, taken 11 to 12 days after vaccination. The chain couples TRBV4-1 to TRBJ2-3; D uncertain. The sequence derives from a man between 50 and 59 years old who received an inactivated influenza vaccine. The CDR3 DNA reads TGCGCCAGCAGCCAAGGTTCAGCTACTACAGATACGCAGTATTTT. Protein product: CASSQGSATTDTQYF.